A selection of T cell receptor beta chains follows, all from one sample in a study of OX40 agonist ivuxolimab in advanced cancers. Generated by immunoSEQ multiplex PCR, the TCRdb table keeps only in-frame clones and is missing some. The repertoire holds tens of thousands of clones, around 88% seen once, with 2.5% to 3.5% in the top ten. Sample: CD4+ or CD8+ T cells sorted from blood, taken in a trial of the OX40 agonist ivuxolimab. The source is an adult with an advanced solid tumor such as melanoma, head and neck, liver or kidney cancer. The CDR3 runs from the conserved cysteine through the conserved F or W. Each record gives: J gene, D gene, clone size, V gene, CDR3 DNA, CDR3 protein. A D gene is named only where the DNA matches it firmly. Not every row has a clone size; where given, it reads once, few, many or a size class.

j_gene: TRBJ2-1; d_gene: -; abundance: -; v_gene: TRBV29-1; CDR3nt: TGCAGCGTTGGATTCGACAATGAGCAGTTCTTC; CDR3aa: CSVGFDNEQFF
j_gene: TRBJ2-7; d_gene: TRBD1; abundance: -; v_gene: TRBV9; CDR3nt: TGTGCCAGCAGCGTCGGGGACAGGGGATACGAGCAGTACTTC; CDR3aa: CASSVGDRGYEQYF
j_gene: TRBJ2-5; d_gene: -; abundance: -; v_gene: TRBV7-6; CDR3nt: TGTGCCAGCAGCTTAAACGGGAATGTAGGAGAGACCCAGTACTTC; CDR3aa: CASSLNGNVGETQYF
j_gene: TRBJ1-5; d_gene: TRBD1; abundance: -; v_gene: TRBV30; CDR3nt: TGTGCCTGGAGTCCTGGACAGGGGCCTCAGCCCCAGCATTTT; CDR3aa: CAWSPGQGPQPQHF
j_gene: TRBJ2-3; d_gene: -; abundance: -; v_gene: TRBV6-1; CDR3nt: TGTGCCAGCAGACTACAGGGAAATCGAGATACGCAGTATTTT; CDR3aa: CASRLQGNRDTQYF
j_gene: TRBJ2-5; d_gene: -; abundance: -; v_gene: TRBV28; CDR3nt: TGTGCCAGCAGTCTCCCCTCCTACACCCAGTACTTC; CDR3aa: CASSLPSYTQYF
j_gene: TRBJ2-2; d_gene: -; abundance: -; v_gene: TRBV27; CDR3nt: TGTGCCAGCAGTTTAGGGCAGTACACCGGGGAGCTGTTTTTT; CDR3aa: CASSLGQYTGELFF
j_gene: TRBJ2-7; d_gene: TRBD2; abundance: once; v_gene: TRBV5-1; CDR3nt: TGCGCCAGCAGCGAGACTAGCGGGGGGCCCCCGAGCTCCTACGAGCAGTACTTC; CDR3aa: CASSETSGGPPSSYEQYF
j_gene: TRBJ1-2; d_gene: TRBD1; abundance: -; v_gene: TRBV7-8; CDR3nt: TGTGCCAGCAGCTTAGCGACAGGGCCACACTATGGCTACACCTTC; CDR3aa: CASSLATGPHYGYTF
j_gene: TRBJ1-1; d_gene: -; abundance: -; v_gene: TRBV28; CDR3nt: TGTGCCAGCAGTTCCCGATTGACCGGCATGAACACTGAAGCTTTCTTT; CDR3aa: CASSSRLTGMNTEAFF
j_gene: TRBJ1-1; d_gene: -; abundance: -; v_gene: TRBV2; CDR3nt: TGTGCCAGCAGTGAATACCAGAGCCTAAACACTGAAGCTTTCTTT; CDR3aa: CASSEYQSLNTEAFF
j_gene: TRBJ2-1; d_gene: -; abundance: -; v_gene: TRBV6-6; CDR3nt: TGTGCCAGCAAGGACAGAGACAATGAGCAGTTCTTC; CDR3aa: CASKDRDNEQFF
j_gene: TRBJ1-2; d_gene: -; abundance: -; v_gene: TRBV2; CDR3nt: TGTGCCAGCTCAGGGCAGCTCCTGCCTAACTATGGCTACACCTTC; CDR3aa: CASSGQLLPNYGYTF
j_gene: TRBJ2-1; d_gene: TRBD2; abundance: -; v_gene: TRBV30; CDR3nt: TGTGCCTGGAGTGTAGGTGCTAGCGGGAGCTCCTACAATGAGCAGTTCTTC; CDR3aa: CAWSVGASGSSYNEQFF
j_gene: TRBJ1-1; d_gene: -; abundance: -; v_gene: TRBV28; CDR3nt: TGTGCCAGCAGTGCGCCGGGCGCAAACATGAACACTGAAGCTTTCTTT; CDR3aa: CASSAPGANMNTEAFF
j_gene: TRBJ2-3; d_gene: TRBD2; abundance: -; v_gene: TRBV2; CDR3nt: TGTGCCAGCAGTGAATGGGGGGGGTACACAGATACGCAGTATTTT; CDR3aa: CASSEWGGYTDTQYF
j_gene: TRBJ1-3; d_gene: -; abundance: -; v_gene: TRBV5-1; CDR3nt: TGCGCCAGCAGCTTGGAAGGGCAGGGAAACACCATATATTTT; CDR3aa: CASSLEGQGNTIYF
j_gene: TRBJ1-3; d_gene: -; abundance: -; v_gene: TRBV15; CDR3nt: TGTGCCACCAGCAGATCCAAGGGGATCTCTGGAAACACCATATATTTT; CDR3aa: CATSRSKGISGNTIYF
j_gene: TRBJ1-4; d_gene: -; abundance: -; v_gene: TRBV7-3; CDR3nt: TGTGCCAGCAGCTTAAGACTCTGGGCAGGCCTAGCAACTAATGAAAAACTGTTTTTT; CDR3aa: CASSLRLWAGLATNEKLFF
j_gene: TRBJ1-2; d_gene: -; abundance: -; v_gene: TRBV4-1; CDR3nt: TGCGCCAGCAGCCAAGAAGGTGATTATGGCTACACCTTC; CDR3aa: CASSQEGDYGYTF
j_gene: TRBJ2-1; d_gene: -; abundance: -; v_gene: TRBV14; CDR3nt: TGTGCCAGCAGAGTGGGGGCATCCTACAATGAGCAGTTCTTC; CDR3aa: CASRVGASYNEQFF
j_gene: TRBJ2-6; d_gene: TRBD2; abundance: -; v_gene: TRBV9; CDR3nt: TGTGCCAGCAGCGGTGGGAGGAACGGGAGGTCGTCAGGGACTGGGGCCAACGTCCTGACTTTC; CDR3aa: CASSGGRNGRSSGTGANVLTF
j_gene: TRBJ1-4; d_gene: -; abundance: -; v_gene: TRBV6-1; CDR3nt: TGTGCCAGCCTGGACACTCAGGTTGAAAAACTGTTTTTT; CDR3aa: CASLDTQVEKLFF
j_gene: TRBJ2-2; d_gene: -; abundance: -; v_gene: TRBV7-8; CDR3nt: TGTGCCAGCAGCCGCTTAGCGGACCCGAACACCGGGGAGCTGTTTTTT; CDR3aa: CASSRLADPNTGELFF
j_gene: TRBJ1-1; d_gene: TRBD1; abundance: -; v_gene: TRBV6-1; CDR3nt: TGTGCCAGCAGCCGGGACAGGGTCGTCACTGAAGCTTTCTTT; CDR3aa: CASSRDRVVTEAFF
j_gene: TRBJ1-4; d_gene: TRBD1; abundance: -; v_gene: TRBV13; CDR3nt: TGTGCCAGCAGCTTAAGGACAGGGGGTGAAAAACTGTTTTTT; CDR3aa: CASSLRTGGEKLFF
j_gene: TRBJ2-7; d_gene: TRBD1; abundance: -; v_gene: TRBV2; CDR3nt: TGTGCCAGCACCCGGACCCGGGACAGGGGGACCTACGAGCAGTACTTC; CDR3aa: CASTRTRDRGTYEQYF
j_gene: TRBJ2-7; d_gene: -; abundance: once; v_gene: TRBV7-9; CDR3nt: TGTGCCAGCAGCTTCGGACTAACCTCCTACGAGCAGTACTTC; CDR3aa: CASSFGLTSYEQYF
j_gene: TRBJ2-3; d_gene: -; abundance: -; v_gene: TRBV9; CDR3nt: TGTGCCAGCAGCGTAGTCACGTCCCCGGGTGGAGATACGCAGTATTTT; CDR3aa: CASSVVTSPGGDTQYF